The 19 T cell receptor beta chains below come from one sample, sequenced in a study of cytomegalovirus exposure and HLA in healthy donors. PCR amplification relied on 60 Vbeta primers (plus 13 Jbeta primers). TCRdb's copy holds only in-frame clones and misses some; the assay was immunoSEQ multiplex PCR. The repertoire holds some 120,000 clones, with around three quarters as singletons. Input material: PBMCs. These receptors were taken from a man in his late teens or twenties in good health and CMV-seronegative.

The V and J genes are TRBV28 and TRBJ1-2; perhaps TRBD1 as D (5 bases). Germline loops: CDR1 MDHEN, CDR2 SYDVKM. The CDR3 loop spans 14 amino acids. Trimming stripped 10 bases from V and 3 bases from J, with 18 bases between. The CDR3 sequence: CATLGSGTYYGYTF. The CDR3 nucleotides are TGTGCCACCCTTGGGTCCGGGACTTACTATGGCTACACCTTC.

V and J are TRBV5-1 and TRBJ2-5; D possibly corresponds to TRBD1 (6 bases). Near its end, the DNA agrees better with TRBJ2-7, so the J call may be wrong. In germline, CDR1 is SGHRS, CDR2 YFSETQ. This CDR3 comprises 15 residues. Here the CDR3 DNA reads TGCGCCAGCAGCTTGGCTGGGGGCTTCTCCTACGAGCAGTACTTC. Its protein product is CASSLAGGFSYEQYF.

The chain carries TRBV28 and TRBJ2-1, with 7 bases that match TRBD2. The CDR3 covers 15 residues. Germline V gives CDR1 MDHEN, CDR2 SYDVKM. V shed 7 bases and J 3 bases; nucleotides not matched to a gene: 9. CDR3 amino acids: CASTSRASGYNEQFF. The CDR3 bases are TGTGCCAGCACCTCAAGGGCTAGCGGCTACAATGAGCAGTTCTTC.

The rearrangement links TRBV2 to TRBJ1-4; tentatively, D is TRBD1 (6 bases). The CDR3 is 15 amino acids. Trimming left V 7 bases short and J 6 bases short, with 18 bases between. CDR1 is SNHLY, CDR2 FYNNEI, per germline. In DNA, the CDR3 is TGTGCCAGCAAGGGAGGGGCAGGGGAGGATGAAAAACTGTTTTTT. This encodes CASKGGAGEDEKLFF. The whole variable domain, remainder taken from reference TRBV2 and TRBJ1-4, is EPEVTQTPSHQVTQMGQEVILRCVPISNHLYFYWYRQILGQKVEFLVSFYNNEISEKSEIFDDQFSVERPDGSNFTLKIRSTKLEDSAMYFCASKGGAGEDEKLFFGSGTQLSVL.

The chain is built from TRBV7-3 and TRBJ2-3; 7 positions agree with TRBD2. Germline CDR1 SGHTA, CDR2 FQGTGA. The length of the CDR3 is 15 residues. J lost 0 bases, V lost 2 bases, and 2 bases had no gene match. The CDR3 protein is CASSLAGDSTDTQYF. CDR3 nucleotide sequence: TGTGCCAGCAGCTTAGCGGGGGACAGCACAGATACGCAGTATTTT.

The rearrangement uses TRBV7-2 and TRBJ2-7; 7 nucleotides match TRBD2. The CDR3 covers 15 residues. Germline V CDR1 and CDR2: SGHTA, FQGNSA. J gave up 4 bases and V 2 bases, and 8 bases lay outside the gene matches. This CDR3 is CASSLSDNGGYEQYF. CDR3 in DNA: TGTGCCAGCAGCTTATCCGATAACGGGGGGTACGAGCAGTACTTC.

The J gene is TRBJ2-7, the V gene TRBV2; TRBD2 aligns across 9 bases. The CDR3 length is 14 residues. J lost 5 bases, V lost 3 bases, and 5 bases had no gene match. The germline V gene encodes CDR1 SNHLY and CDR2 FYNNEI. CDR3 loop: CASSESSGTNEQYF. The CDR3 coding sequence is TGTGCCAGCAGTGAGTCTAGCGGGACCAACGAGCAGTACTTC.

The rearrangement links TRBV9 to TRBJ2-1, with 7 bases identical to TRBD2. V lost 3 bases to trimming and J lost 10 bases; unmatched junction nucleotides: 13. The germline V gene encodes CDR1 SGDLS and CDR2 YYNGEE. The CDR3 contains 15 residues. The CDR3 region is CASSEGGVTRPEQFF. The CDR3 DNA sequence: TGTGCCAGCAGCGAGGGAGGGGTGACTCGCCCGGAGCAGTTCTTC.

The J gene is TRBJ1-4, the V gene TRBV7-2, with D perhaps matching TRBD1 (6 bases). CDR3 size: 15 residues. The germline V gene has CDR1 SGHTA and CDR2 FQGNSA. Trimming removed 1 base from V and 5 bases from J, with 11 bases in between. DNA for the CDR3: TGTGCCAGCAGCTTAGATTGGGGGCAAAATGAAAAACTGTTTTTT. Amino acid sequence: CASSLDWGQNEKLFF.

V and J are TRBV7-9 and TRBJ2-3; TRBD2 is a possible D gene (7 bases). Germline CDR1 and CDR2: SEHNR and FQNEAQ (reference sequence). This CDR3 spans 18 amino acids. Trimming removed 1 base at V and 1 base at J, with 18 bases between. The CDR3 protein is CASSLGEGEGPGTDTQYF. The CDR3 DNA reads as TGTGCCAGCAGCTTAGGGGAGGGGGAGGGCCCCGGCACAGATACGCAGTATTTT.

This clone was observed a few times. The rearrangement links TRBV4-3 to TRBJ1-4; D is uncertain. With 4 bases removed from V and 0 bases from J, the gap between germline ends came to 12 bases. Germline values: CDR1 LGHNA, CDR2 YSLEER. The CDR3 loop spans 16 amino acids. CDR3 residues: CASSPGRKATNEKLFF. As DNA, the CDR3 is TGCGCCAGCAGCCCAGGCAGGAAAGCAACTAATGAAAAACTGTTTTTT.

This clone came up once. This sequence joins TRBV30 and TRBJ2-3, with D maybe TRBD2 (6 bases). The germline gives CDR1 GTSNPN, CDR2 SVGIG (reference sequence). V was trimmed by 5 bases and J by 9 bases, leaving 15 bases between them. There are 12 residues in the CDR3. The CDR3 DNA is TGTGCCTGGGATTATATTGGGGGGACGCAGTATTTT. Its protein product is CAWDYIGGTQYF.

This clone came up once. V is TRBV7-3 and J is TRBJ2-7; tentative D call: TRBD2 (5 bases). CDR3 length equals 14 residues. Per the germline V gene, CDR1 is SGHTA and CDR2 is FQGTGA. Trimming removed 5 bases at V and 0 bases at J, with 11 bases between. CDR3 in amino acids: CASSLAGGSYEQYF. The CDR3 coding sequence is TGTGCCAGCAGCCTAGCCGGCGGCTCCTACGAGCAGTACTTC. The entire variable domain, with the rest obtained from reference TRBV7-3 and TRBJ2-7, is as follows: GAGVSQTPSNKVTEKGKYVELRCDPISGHTALYWYRQSLGQGPEFLIYFQGTGAADDSGLPNDRFFAVRPEGSVSTLKIQRTERGDSAVYLCASSLAGGSYEQYFGPGTRLTVT.

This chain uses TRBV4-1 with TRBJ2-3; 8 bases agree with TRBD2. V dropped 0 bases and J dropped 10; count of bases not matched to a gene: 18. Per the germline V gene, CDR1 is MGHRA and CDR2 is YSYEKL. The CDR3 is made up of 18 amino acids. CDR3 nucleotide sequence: TGCGCCAGCAGCCAAGAGCTTAGCGGGATGCCCCGGGGCTATGCGCAGTATTTT. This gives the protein CASSQELSGMPRGYAQYF.

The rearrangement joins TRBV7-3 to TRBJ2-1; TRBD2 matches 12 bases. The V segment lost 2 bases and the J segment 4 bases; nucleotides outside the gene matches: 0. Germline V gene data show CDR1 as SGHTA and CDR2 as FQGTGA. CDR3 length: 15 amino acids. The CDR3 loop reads CASSLGLAGYNEQFF. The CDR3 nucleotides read TGTGCCAGCAGCTTAGGACTAGCGGGATACAATGAGCAGTTCTTC.

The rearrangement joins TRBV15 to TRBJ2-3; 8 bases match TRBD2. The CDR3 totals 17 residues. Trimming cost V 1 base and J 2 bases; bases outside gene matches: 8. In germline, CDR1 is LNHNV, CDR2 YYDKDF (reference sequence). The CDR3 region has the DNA TGTGCCACCAGCAGAGGGGTGGTTAGCGGGGCCACAGATACGCAGTATTTT. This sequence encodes CATSRGVVSGATDTQYF.

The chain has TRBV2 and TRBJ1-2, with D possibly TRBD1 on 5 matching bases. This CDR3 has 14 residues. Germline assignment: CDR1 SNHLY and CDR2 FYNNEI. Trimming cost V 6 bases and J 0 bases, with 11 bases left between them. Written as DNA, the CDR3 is TGTGCCAGCAGAGAAAGACAGACTAACTATGGCTACACCTTC. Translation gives CASRERQTNYGYTF.

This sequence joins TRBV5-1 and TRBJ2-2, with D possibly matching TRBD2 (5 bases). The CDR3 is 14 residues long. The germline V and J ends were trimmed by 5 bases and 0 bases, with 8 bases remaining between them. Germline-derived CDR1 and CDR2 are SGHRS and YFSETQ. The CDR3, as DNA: TGCGCCAGCAGGGTACTAGCGAACACCGGGGAGCTGTTTTTT. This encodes CASRVLANTGELFF.

CDR3 residues: CAWRSSRATNYGYTF. CDR3 coding DNA: TGTGCCTGGAGATCTTCCAGGGCGACTAACTATGGCTACACCTTC. This chain uses TRBV30 with TRBJ1-2, with D possibly matching TRBD1 (5 bases). Germline V gene sequence: CDR1 GTSNPN, CDR2 SVGIG (reference sequence). Between the trimmed V and J ends, which lost 3 bases and 0 bases, there was a span of 14 bases. The CDR3 totals 15 residues.